A single sample gave rise to the 5 T cell receptor beta chains below, sequenced in a study of blood T cells in healthy people across ages (dated by TCRdb to between 2014 and 2017). Library prep was done by 5' RACE. Sequencing instrument: Illumina HiSeq 2500. A second roughly 6 to 12 cycle PCR used a sample-barcoded 5' primer and a J-beta primer mix. TCRdb reprocessing: public reads trimmed at Q25 with fastp, clones called with MiXCR, in-frame beta chains kept. Rows are combined by CDR3 protein, so each entry shows the most common genes and DNA. The sample table shows around 1,600,000 distinct CDR3 sequences, and 40% to 45% are seen once. The top ten clones comprise about 4.1% of the sample. The sequenced material came from blood. Receptors were obtained from a woman aged 18-30 years in good health.

The rearrangement joins TRBV25-1 to TRBJ2-3; tentatively, D is TRBD1 or TRBD2 (5 bases each). The CDR3 is 19 residues long. CDR1 and CDR2 (germline): MGHDK, SYGVNS. V lost 0 bases and J 1 base, leaving 20 bases between the germline ends. CDR3 DNA sequence: TGTGCCAGCAGTGAATATCGGGGCAGGAGTCTCGAGGGCACAGATACGCAGTATTTT. This gives the protein CASSEYRGRSLEGTDTQYF.

The genes are TRBV28 and TRBJ2-7, with no clear D. V was trimmed by 7 bases and J by 1 base, leaving 17 bases between them. The CDR3 runs 15 residues. The V gene's germline CDR1 is MDHEN and CDR2 SYDVKM. CDR3 in DNA: TGTGCCAGCACTATTCAGGATTCACAATCCTACGAGCAGTACTTC. Translating gives CASTIQDSQSYEQYF.

This clonotype was found a few times. The chain carries TRBV7-9 and TRBJ2-3; TRBD2 agrees at 7 bases. Germline lookup yields CDR1 SEHNR and CDR2 FQNEAQ (reference sequence). V shed 2 bases and J 0 bases; nucleotides not matched to a gene: 8. The CDR3 totals 17 residues. CDR3 loop: CASSLRLAGLSTDTQYF. The CDR3 DNA sequence: TGTGCCAGCAGCTTACGGTTAGCGGGCCTTAGCACAGATACGCAGTATTTT.

This rearrangement joins TRBV15 to TRBJ1-4, with D unclear. Germline CDR1 reads LNHNV; CDR2 reads YYDKDF (reference sequence). The ends were cut back, 4 bases at V and 3 bases at J, with 6 bases in the middle. This CDR3 region has 13 residues. In DNA form, the CDR3 reads TGTGCCACCAGCAAGGGAGCTAATGAAAAACTGTTTTTT. This codes for CATSKGANEKLFF.

The chain links TRBV4-1 to TRBJ2-7; 11 nucleotides match TRBD1. V gave up 4 bases and J gave up 4 bases; unmatched junction bases: 6. There are 15 residues in the CDR3. The germline V gene has CDR1 MGHRA and CDR2 YSYEKL. The chain's CDR3 is CASSRGQGDVYEQYF. The CDR3 DNA reads as TGCGCCAGCAGCCGGGGACAGGGGGATGTATACGAGCAGTACTTC.